This T cell receptor (beta chain) came from a study of blood T cells in healthy people across ages. About the research overall: About one barcoded beta molecule was captured per two T cells (by template switching). Study-wide points: Diversity figures derived from one million T cells were judged to underestimate the true value.

This clonotype turned up a few times. No antigen is known for it. The CDR3 is 12 residues long. The V and J ends lost 3 bases and 8 bases respectively, with 8 bases between them. Germline CDR1 is LGHDT and CDR2 is YNNKEL (reference sequence). A second 7 to 11 cycle PCR used barcoded and J-beta primers. TCRdb used MiXCR to reprocess the 5' RACE reads, holding one entry per CDR3 protein. This sample yields approximately 670,000 distinct CDR3 sequences, of which over 40% are seen a single time; 30% belongs to the top ten. This chain connects TRBV3-1 to TRBJ2-1, with D hard to call. Sequenced input: blood. The sequence came from a man aged 80 or over in good health. The CDR3 loop is CASSHRVHEQFF. The CDR3, as DNA: TGTGCCAGCAGCCACCGAGTCCATGAGCAGTTCTTC.